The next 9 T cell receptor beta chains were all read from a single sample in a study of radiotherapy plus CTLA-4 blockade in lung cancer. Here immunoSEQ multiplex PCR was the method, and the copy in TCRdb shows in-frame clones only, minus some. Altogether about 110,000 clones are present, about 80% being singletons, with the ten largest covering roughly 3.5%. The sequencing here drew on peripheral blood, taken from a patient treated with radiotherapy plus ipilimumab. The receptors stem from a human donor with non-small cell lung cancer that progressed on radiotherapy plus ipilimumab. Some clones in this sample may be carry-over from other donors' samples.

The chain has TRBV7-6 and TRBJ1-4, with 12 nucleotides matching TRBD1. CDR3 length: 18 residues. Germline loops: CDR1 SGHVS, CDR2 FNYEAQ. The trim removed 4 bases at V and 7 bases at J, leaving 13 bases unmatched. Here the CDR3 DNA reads TGTGCCAGCAGCTCCGGGACAGGGGGCGAAAGGCCACCTGAAAAACTGTTTTTT. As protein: CASSSGTGGERPPEKLFF.

The CDR3 nucleotides are TGTGCCAGCAGCTCCCCAGCAGGGGGTGGTTCCGGGGAGCTGTTTTTT. This codes for CASSSPAGGGSGELFF. The V call is TRBV7-9, the J call TRBJ2-2, with TRBD1 matching over 7 bases. The CDR3 length is 16 residues. The V segment lost 4 bases and the J segment 6 bases; nucleotides outside the gene matches: 11. CDR1 SEHNR and CDR2 FQNEAQ come from the germline V gene (reference sequence).

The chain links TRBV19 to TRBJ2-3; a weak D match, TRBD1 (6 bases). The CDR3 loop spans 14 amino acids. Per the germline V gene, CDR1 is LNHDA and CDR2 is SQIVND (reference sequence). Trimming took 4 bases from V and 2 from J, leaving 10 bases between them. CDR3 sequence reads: CASSRTVYTDTQYF. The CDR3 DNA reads TGTGCCAGTAGTAGGACAGTCTACACAGATACGCAGTATTTT.

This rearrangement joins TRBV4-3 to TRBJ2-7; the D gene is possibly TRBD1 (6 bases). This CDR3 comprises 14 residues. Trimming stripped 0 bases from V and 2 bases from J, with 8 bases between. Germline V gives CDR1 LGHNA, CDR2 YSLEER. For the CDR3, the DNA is TGCGCCAGCAGCCAAGACAGGGGAGCCTACGAGCAGTACTTC. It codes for CASSQDRGAYEQYF.

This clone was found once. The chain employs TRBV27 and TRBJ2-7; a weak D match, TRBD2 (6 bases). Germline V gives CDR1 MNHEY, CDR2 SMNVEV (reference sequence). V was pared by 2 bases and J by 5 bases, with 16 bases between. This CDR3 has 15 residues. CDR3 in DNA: TGTGCCAGCAGTTTAATGAACGGGCGGGGAAACGAGCAGTACTTC. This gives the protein CASSLMNGRGNEQYF.

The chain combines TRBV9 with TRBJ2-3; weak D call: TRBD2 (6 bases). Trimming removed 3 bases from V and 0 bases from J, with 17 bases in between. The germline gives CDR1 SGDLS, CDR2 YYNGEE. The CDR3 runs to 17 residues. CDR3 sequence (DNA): TGTGCCAGCAGCGGGGTGCTCCTAGCGTCTAGCACAGATACGCAGTATTTT. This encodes CASSGVLLASSTDTQYF.

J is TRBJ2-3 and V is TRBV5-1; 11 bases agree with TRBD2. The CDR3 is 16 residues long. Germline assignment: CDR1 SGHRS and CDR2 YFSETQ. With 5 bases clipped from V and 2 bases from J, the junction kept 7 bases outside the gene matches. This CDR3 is CASSQLTSGATDTQYF. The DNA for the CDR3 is TGCGCCAGCAGTCAGTTGACTAGCGGGGCCACAGATACGCAGTATTTT.

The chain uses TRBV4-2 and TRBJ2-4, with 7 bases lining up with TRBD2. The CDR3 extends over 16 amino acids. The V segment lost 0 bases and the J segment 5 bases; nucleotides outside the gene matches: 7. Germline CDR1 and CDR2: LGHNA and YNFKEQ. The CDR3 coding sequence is TGTGCCAGCAGCCAAGAATCATCAGCGGGGCAAAACATTCAGTACTTC. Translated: CASSQESSAGQNIQYF.

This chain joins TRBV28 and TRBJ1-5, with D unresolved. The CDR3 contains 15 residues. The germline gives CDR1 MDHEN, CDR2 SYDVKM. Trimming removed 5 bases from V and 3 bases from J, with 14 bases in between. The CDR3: CASSLQNRFNQPQHF. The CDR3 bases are TGTGCCAGCAGTCTACAGAATCGGTTCAATCAGCCCCAGCATTTT.